This T cell receptor (beta chain) came from a study of T cells in Graves' hyperthyroidism and ophthalmopathy (dated 2019 in TCRdb). Looking at the study overall: Peripheral blood was sampled at the time of initial diagnosis, prior to any treatment. The roughly 100 discovery patients were randomly divided into training and test sets at a 7:3 ratio. An independent validation cohort of 18 to 20 hyperthyroidism patients and approximately 17 patients who later progressed to ophthalmopathy tested prospective prediction of ophthalmopathy. TCR V-J signatures able to tell the groups apart were searched for in a discovery cohort of 90 to 100 patients, of whom more than 40 had Graves' ophthalmopathy and around 56 had stable Graves' hyperthyroidism. The paper describes TCR Vbeta CDR3 sequencing of some 130 peripheral blood samples, made up of about 40 ophthalmopathy patients, approximately 73 hyperthyroidism patients and 17 progressor patients. After blood sampling, hyperthyroidism patients were treated with methimazole at a starting dose of 30 mg daily, and ophthalmopathy patients were treated with high-dose intravenous methylprednisolone. The study also compared thyroid tissue and blood T-cell repertoires from roughly six Graves' hyperthyroidism patients. Overall results and qualifications from the work: Most expanded thyroid clonotypes (frequency above 0.001) were also detected in blood, a finding suggesting that blood repertoires may reflect thyroid immune responses. No statistical method was used to set the sample size in advance, and investigators knew the group allocation. In validation, progression to ophthalmopathy was predicted by the model with roughly 71% sensitivity and approximately 78% specificity, a median of roughly 6.4 months before onset. In cross-validation, a model built on a 13 V-J signature told ophthalmopathy apart from stable hyperthyroidism with 85% to 90% sensitivity and around 84% specificity, and in testing the same model reached 80%/75%.

In the ophthalmopathy patients, disease was moderately to severely active, with a Clinical Activity Score of 3 or more, a NOSPECS grade of 4 or more, and a duration of less than 3 months. Any patient with an uncontrolled infection, another autoimmune disease, pregnancy or lactation was excluded. Diagnoses were based on clinical symptoms, serum thyroxine and TRAb, thyroid ultrasound and orbital computed tomography. PBMCs were separated from about 10 ml of fresh peripheral blood using Ficoll-Paque density gradient centrifugation. Total RNA was extracted with Trizol reagent, and quality was checked on an Agilent 2100 Bioanalyzer. The TCR beta CDR3 regions were amplified from the RNA transcripts. A first-round RT-PCR of the TCR CDR3 used the HTBI primer set with the Qiagen OneStep RT-PCR kit. Libraries were constructed in a second round of multiplex PCR, after which size selection and purification were carried out. Paired-end sequencing of the libraries was performed with 100 bp reads on an Illumina HiSeq2000. Per the authors' processing: SOAPnuke was used to process the raw data, with reads discarded if the reads contained adapters or uncalled bases, had a mean Phred below 15, or lacked an exact constant-primer or identifier match. COPE v1.2.5 was used to merge high-quality paired reads, and clonotypes were defined as unique nucleotide sequences. MiTCR v1.1 was used to align the clonotypes against IMGT TRBV, TRBD and TRBJ reference segments. Only V-J combinations with frequency above 0.0001, covering 99% to 99.2% of repertoires, were analysed. The TCS score was defined as F50 (clonal expansion) divided by E x V (chaos), with BLOSUM62-based TCRdist calculated between CDR3 peptides within each V-J. Welch's t-statistics and random forest reduced some 510 V-J features to some 14, which were used in a naive Bayes classifier (R e1071). The similarity between thyroid and blood repertoires was quantified using the Morisita-Horn index. Through fastp at Q25 and MiXCR, TCRdb rebuilt clones from the public reads, retaining in-frame beta chains. Duplicate CDR3 protein sequences are folded into a single record with the most common DNA and genes. TCRdb, not the authors, supplied the V and J calls. The sample yields fewer than 650,000 distinct CDR3 sequences; roughly 14% were counted once. The ten biggest clones cover roughly 4.3% of the sample.

V is reduced by 1 base and J by 6 bases, leaving a spacing of 9 bases between them. Based on the germline V gene (reference sequence), the CDR1 and CDR2 sequences are LGHDT and YNNKEL. Taken from cysteine to phenylalanine, the CDR3 has 13 residues. This entry keeps only the CDR3 DNA: 39 bases, framed from base 1. Regarding this clonotype: Its antigen is currently not known. Nothing much larger sits one base from this clone, and base qualities are not available.

The sequencing input was blood. The sequence joins TRBV3-1 to TRBJ1-1; 5 matching bases give a weak D call of TRBD1. The clonotype originates from a middle-aged woman with Graves' ophthalmopathy. The DNA sequence is TGTGCCAGCAGCCAAGGGACAAAATCTGAAGCTTTCTTT. This sequence encodes CASSQGTKSEAFF.